Listed here are 26 T cell receptor beta chains from one sample, sequenced in a study of T cell responses to AZD1222 COVID-19 vaccine. The repertoire was sequenced with immunoSEQ multiplex PCR; TCRdb's copy has only in-frame clones and lacks some. This table holds fewer than 120,000 clones, over 90% found once. The sample in question was peripheral blood, obtained 28 days after the second AZD1222 dose. These receptors came from an adult who received the AZD1222 COVID-19 vaccine.

J is TRBJ2-1 and V is TRBV15; D may be TRBD1 or TRBD2 (5 bases each). Germline lookup yields CDR1 LNHNV and CDR2 YYDKDF (reference sequence). The CDR3 is 17 residues long. Trimming left V 0 bases short and J 4 bases short, with 16 bases between. The CDR3 loop is CATSREGVLRGYNEQFF. CDR3 coding DNA: TGTGCCACCAGCAGAGAAGGGGTGTTGAGGGGATACAATGAGCAGTTCTTC.

This clone was recorded once. The J gene is TRBJ2-7, the V gene TRBV29-1; maybe TRBD2 (7 bases). The V end was cut by 5 bases, the J end by 5 bases, with 13 bases between. The CDR3 extends over 12 amino acids. Per germline, CDR1 SQVTM and CDR2 ANQGSEA. The CDR3 coding sequence is TGCAGCGTTAGTGAGGGGGGGGACGAGCAGTACTTC. It codes for CSVSEGGDEQYF.

The chain uses TRBV21-1 and TRBJ1-1. TRBV21-1 counts as a pseudogene. The CDR3 runs to 16 residues. CDR3 sequence reads: CASSKRSDGLGTEAFF. In DNA, the CDR3 is TGTGCCAGCAGCAAAAGGTCGGACGGCTTGGGCACTGAAGCTTTCTTT.

The chain recombines TRBV27 with TRBJ2-7; TRBD2 might be the D (5 bases). Germline assignment: CDR1 MNHEY and CDR2 SMNVEV (reference sequence). Trimming removed 4 bases from V and 7 bases from J, with 14 bases in between. This CDR3 comprises 13 residues. As DNA, the CDR3 is TGTGCCAGCAGTTACGGGCAGCCGGGGGAGCAGTACTTC. Translating gives CASSYGQPGEQYF.

This rearrangement joins TRBV10-1 to TRBJ2-1; D might be TRBD2 (6 bases). The CDR3 consists of 13 residues. Germline CDR1 and CDR2: WNHNN and SYGVQD (reference sequence). V was trimmed by 4 bases and J by 7 bases, leaving 11 bases between them. The CDR3 DNA reads as TGCGCCAGCAGTGCGGGAGATCTTAATGAGCAGTTCTTC. As protein: CASSAGDLNEQFF.

The chain is built from TRBV30 and TRBJ1-2; no clear D gene. This CDR3 comprises 11 residues. Between the trimmed V and J ends, which lost 3 bases and 7 bases, there was a span of 9 bases. Germline V lookup: CDR1 GTSNPN, CDR2 SVGIG (reference sequence). For the CDR3, the DNA is TGTGCCTGGAGCTCTACGGGTGGCTACACCTTC. Amino acids: CAWSSTGGYTF.

This chain uses TRBV27 with TRBJ1-5; D is unclear. V dropped 4 bases and J dropped 2 bases, with 6 bases sitting between them. Germline CDR1 is MNHEY and CDR2 is SMNVEV (reference sequence). The CDR3 is made up of 13 amino acids. The CDR3 sequence is CASSSSGNQPQHF. Here the CDR3 DNA reads TGTGCCAGCAGTTCTAGCGGCAATCAGCCCCAGCATTTT.

This chain joins TRBV6-1 and TRBJ1-1; D is ambiguous. The CDR3 has 12 residues. Between the trimmed V and J ends, which lost 2 bases and 7 bases, there was a span of 8 bases. Germline V gene data show CDR1 as MNHNS and CDR2 as SASEGT. The CDR3 sequence is CASSERWGEAFF. The CDR3 nucleotides read TGTGCCAGCAGTGAAAGGTGGGGTGAAGCTTTCTTT.

The V call is TRBV18, the J call TRBJ1-2; D is unclear. CDR3 length: 15 amino acids. V was shortened by 3 bases and J by 2 bases, with 13 bases between the two germline ends. CDR1 is KGHSH and CDR2 is LQKENI in the germline V gene. CDR3 DNA: TGTGCCAGCTCACCGGGTTGGAGGGAGAACTATGGCTACACCTTC. Its protein product is CASSPGWRENYGYTF. Combining the CDR3 with reference TRBV18 and TRBJ1-2 gives the whole variable domain NAGVMQNPRHLVRRRGQEARLRCSPMKGHSHVYWYRQLPEEGLKFMVYLQKENIIDESGMPKERFSAEFPKEGPSILRIQQVVRGDSAAYFCASSPGWRENYGYTFGSGTRLTVV.

The rearrangement links TRBV7-9 to TRBJ1-2; D perhaps matches TRBD1 (5 bases). Trimming took off 4 bases at V and 8 bases at J, with 11 bases between the two ends. This CDR3 is built from 12 residues. Germline CDR1 is SEHNR and CDR2 is FQNEAQ (reference sequence). The CDR3 nucleotides read TGTGCCAGCAGCTCCCTGGGGGAAGGCTACACCTTC. Translating it yields CASSSLGEGYTF.

The genes are TRBV6-5 and TRBJ1-1; a weak D match, TRBD1 (5 bases). CDR1 MNHEY and CDR2 SVGAGI come from the germline V gene. CDR3 length: 12 residues. The V and J ends lost 2 bases and 10 bases respectively, with 11 bases between them. The chain's CDR3 is CASSYEGRAAFF. In DNA form, the CDR3 reads TGTGCCAGCAGTTACGAGGGACGGGCAGCTTTCTTT.

The chain employs TRBV5-4 and TRBJ1-6; D is uncertain. Looked up from germline, CDR1 is SGHNT and CDR2 is YYREEE (reference sequence). V was pared by 0 bases and J by 7 bases, with 5 bases between. The CDR3 contains 13 residues. This CDR3 is CASSLAGNSPLHF. In nucleotides, the CDR3 is TGTGCCAGCAGCTTGGCCGGGAATTCACCCCTCCACTTT.

The chain joins TRBV19 to TRBJ2-3, with TRBD1 matching over 9 bases. V lost 9 bases, J lost 4 bases, and 5 bases stayed unmatched. Germline loops: CDR1 LNHDA, CDR2 SQIVND (reference sequence). The CDR3 consists of 13 residues. CDR3 DNA: TGTGCCAGCATGGACAGGGGCCCAGATACGCAGTATTTT. It encodes CASMDRGPDTQYF. The variable domain in full, completed from reference TRBV19 and TRBJ2-3, reads DGGITQSPKYLFRKEGQNVTLSCEQNLNHDAMYWYRQDPGQGLRLIYYSQIVNDFQKGDIAEGYSVSREKKESFPLTVTSAQKNPTAFYLCASMDRGPDTQYFGPGTRLTVL.

This chain joins TRBV29-1 and TRBJ2-2; a possible D gene is TRBD2 (5 bases). Trimming removed 5 bases from V and 6 bases from J, with 13 bases in between. CDR1 and CDR2 from the germline V gene are SQVTM and ANQGSEA. This CDR3 comprises 13 residues. The CDR3: CSVRWRMSGELFF. CDR3 bases: TGCAGCGTTCGGTGGAGGATGTCCGGGGAGCTGTTTTTT.

The chain carries TRBV4-1 and TRBJ1-1; D is undetermined. This CDR3 is built from 13 residues. In germline, CDR1 is MGHRA, CDR2 YSYEKL. V shed 4 bases and J shed 3 bases, with 9 bases lying between them. The CDR3 sequence is CASSPRSDTEAFF. CDR3 DNA: TGCGCCAGCAGCCCCAGAAGTGACACTGAAGCTTTCTTT.

The chain joins TRBV6-4 to TRBJ2-2, with D possibly TRBD1 on 6 matching bases. The V gene's germline CDR1 is MRHNA and CDR2 SNTAGT. V lost 4 bases, J lost 1 base, and 13 bases lay in between. The CDR3 extends over 16 amino acids. The CDR3 coding sequence is TGTGCCAGCAGTGCGCAGCCGGGACAGAACACCGGGGAGCTGTTTTTT. Protein: CASSAQPGQNTGELFF.

The chain uses TRBV6-1 and TRBJ1-2, with 11 bases lining up with TRBD1. CDR3 size: 15 residues. Germline CDR1 MNHNS, CDR2 SASEGT. With V trimmed by 3 bases and J by 8 bases, 8 bases remained unmatched. In DNA form, the CDR3 reads TGTGCCAGCAGTGACCTCGGACAGGGGGCGGGAGGCTACACCTTC. Translating it yields CASSDLGQGAGGYTF.

The chain couples TRBV5-5 to TRBJ2-3, with D possibly being TRBD1 or TRBD2 (5 bases each). Between the trimmed V and J ends, which lost 5 bases and 11 bases, there was a span of 21 bases. The CDR3 totals 14 residues. Per the germline V gene, CDR1 is SGHKS and CDR2 is YYEKEE (reference sequence). The CDR3 bases are TGTGCCAGCAGTCTGGGGGACGGATTTCGGGGGCAGTATTTT. This encodes CASSLGDGFRGQYF. The full variable domain, its missing parts supplied by reference TRBV5-5 and TRBJ2-3, is DAGVTQSPTHLIKTRGQQVTLRCSPISGHKSVSWYQQVLGQGPQFIFQYYEKEERGRGNFPDRFSARQFPNYSSELNVNALLLGDSALYLCASSLGDGFRGQYFGPGTRLTVL.

This chain links TRBV5-1 with TRBJ2-2, with D tentatively TRBD2 (6 bases). V lost 4 bases, J lost 6 bases, and 10 bases lay in between. The CDR3 has 13 amino acids. The germline CDR1 and CDR2 sequences are SGHRS and YFSETQ. The CDR3 DNA is TGCGCCAGCAGCCCTCCGGGGGCCGGGGAGCTGTTTTTT. Amino acid sequence: CASSPPGAGELFF.

This chain connects TRBV28 to TRBJ1-5; D ambiguous. Germline V gene data show CDR1 as MDHEN and CDR2 as SYDVKM. The CDR3 totals 12 residues. V lost 8 bases and J 5 bases, leaving 10 bases between the germline ends. This CDR3 is CASEGRDQPQHF. CDR3 sequence (DNA): TGTGCCAGCGAGGGCCGGGATCAGCCCCAGCATTTT. Combining the CDR3 with reference TRBV28 and TRBJ1-5 gives the whole variable domain DVKVTQSSRYLVKRTGEKVFLECVQDMDHENMFWYRQDPGLGLRLIYFSYDVKMKEKGDIPEGYSVSREKKERFSLILESASTNQTSMYLCASEGRDQPQHFGDGTRLSIL.

The V gene is TRBV9, the J gene TRBJ1-1; weak D call: TRBD1 (6 bases). V was pared by 3 bases and J by 0 bases, with 9 bases between. CDR1 is SGDLS, CDR2 YYNGEE, per germline. The CDR3 consists of 14 residues. The CDR3 sequence: CASSADSLNTEAFF. CDR3 DNA sequence: TGTGCCAGCAGCGCGGACAGCCTGAACACTGAAGCTTTCTTT.

The rearrangement links TRBV11-2 to TRBJ2-1; perhaps TRBD1 as D (5 bases). The V and J ends lost 3 bases and 2 bases respectively, with 8 bases between them. The germline V gene encodes CDR1 SGHAT and CDR2 FQNNGV. This CDR3 has 14 residues. The CDR3 region has the DNA TGTGCCAGCAGCTTTGTGGGGCCCTACAATGAGCAGTTCTTC. Translated: CASSFVGPYNEQFF.

V usage is TRBV7-6 and J usage is TRBJ2-5, with D unresolved. The V and J ends lost 1 base and 4 bases respectively, with 13 bases between them. The CDR3 sequence is 15 residues long. CDR1 and CDR2 (germline): SGHVS, FNYEAQ. The CDR3 sequence is CASSLVGPFGETQYF. In DNA, the CDR3 is TGTGCCAGCAGCTTAGTAGGTCCGTTTGGAGAGACCCAGTACTTC.

This rearrangement joins TRBV19 to TRBJ1-1; D not certain. This CDR3 region has 14 residues. V lost 6 bases to trimming and J lost 2 bases, with 13 bases between them. Per germline, CDR1 LNHDA and CDR2 SQIVND (reference sequence). For the CDR3, the DNA is TGTGCCAGTAGCAAGGGAGGGTTTAACACTGAAGCTTTCTTT. This encodes CASSKGGFNTEAFF.

CDR3 sequence reads: CASSVRGDIGGEQFF. For the CDR3, the DNA is TGTGCCAGCAGCGTTAGGGGGGACATTGGTGGTGAGCAGTTCTTC. The chain combines TRBV9 with TRBJ2-1; D tentatively fits TRBD1 or TRBD2 (6 bases each). The V gene's germline CDR1 is SGDLS and CDR2 YYNGEE. This CDR3 comprises 15 residues. Deletions cut 2 bases from V and 9 bases from J, with 18 bases between.

The chain combines TRBV3-1 (or the pseudogene TRBV3-2) with TRBJ1-2; tentatively, D is TRBD1 (6 bases). This CDR3 comprises 14 residues. CDR1 and CDR2 (germline): LGHDT, YNNKEL (reference sequence). V was pared by 4 bases and J by 4 bases, with 13 bases between. DNA of the CDR3: TGTGCCAGCAGCCCATACTCAGGGGTCTATGGCTACACCTTC. Encoded protein: CASSPYSGVYGYTF.